The sample holds a few counts of the clone carrying this T cell receptor (beta chain). The antigen remains undetermined. V shed 4 bases and J shed 3 bases, with 12 bases lying between them. Germline loops: CDR1 ENHRY, CDR2 SYGVKD. The CDR3 sequence is 14 residues long. This sample stems from a study of PD-L1 blockade in urothelial cancer. Whole-study context: Blood-derived samples held a median approximately 150,000 T cells.

The time point is: pretreatment peripheral blood. Spiked synthetic TCR analogs estimated absolute template abundance per PCR. Some clones are missing from TCRdb's copy, which holds only in-frame ones; the method was immunoSEQ multiplex PCR. The repertoire holds tens of thousands of clones, with about four fifths as singletons. Study observations and caveats: Durable-benefit patients showed greater tumor-associated blood clone expansion at 3 weeks.

The starting material was PBMCs, obtained around atezolizumab (anti-PD-L1) treatment. This TCR derives from a man between 65 and 85 years old with urothelial cancer. The chain recombines TRBV10-3 with TRBJ1-1; possibly TRBD1 for D (6 bases). The DNA of the CDR3 is TGTGCCATCAGTGGAGGGGGGAGGGACACTGAAGCTTTCTTT. This encodes CAISGGGRDTEAFF.